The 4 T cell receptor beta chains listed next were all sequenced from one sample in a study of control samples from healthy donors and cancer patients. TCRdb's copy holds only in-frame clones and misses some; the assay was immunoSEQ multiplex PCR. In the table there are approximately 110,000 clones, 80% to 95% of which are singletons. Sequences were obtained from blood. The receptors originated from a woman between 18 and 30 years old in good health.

The CDR3 nucleotides read TGTGCCAGCAAGGAGGGGACCCAGTACTTC. Translated: CASKEGTQYF. V and J are TRBV6-5 and TRBJ2-5; a possible D gene is TRBD2 (6 bases). The V gene lost 7 bases and the J gene lost 7 bases, with 7 bases spanning the gap. The CDR3 loop spans 10 amino acids. The germline CDR1 and CDR2 sequences are MNHEY and SVGAGI.

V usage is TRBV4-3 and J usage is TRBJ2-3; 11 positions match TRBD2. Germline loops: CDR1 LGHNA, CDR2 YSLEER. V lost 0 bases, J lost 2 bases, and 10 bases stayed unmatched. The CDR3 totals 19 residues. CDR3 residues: CASSQEVLAGGTLTDTQYF. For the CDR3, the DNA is TGCGCCAGCAGCCAAGAGGTTCTAGCGGGGGGCACGCTCACAGATACGCAGTATTTT.

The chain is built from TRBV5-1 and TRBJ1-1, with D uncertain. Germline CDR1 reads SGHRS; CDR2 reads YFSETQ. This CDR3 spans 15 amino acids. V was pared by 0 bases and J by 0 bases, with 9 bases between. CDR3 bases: TGCGCCAGCAGCTTGGAGGGAAGCATGAACACTGAAGCTTTCTTT. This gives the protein CASSLEGSMNTEAFF.

The chain's CDR3 is CASSPQTGVMETQYF. The CDR3, as DNA: TGTGCCAGCAGTCCACAGACAGGGGTTATGGAGACCCAGTACTTC. The genes are TRBV27 and TRBJ2-5; 8 nucleotides agree with TRBD1. This CDR3 has 15 residues. Germline V lookup: CDR1 MNHEY, CDR2 SMNVEV (reference sequence). V lost 5 bases, J lost 5 bases, and 10 bases stayed unmatched.